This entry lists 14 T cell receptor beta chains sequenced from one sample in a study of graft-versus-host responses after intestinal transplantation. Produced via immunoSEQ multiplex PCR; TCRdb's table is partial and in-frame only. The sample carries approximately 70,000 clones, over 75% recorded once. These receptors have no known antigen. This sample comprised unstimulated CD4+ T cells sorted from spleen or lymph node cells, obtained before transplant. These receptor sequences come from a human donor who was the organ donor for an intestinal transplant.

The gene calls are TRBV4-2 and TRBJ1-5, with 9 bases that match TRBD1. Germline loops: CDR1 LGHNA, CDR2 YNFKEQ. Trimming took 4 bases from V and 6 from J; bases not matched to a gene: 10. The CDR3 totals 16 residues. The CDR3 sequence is CASSPADRGDSQPQHF. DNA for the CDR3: TGTGCCAGCAGCCCCGCCGACAGGGGGGACAGTCAGCCCCAGCATTTT.

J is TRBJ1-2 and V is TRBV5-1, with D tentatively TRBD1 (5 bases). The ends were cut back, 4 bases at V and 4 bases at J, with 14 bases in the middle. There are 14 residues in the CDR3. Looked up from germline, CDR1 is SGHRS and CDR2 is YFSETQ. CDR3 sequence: CASSPSQVSYGYTF. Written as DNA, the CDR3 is TGCGCCAGCAGCCCGTCACAGGTTAGCTATGGCTACACCTTC. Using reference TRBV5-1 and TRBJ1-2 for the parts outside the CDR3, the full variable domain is KAGVTQTPRYLIKTRGQQVTLSCSPISGHRSVSWYQQTPGQGLQFLFEYFSETQRNKGNFPGRFSGRQFSNSRSEMNVSTLELGDSALYLCASSPSQVSYGYTFGSGTRLTVV.

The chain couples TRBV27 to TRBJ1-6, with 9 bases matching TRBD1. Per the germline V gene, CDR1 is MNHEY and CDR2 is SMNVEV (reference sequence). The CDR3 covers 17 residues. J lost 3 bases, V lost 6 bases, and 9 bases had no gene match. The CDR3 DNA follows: TGTGCCAGCAGCCGAGGACAGGGGATGAGCTATAATTCACCCCTCCACTTT. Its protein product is CASSRGQGMSYNSPLHF.

The CDR3 reads CASSLRTSGGPSTDTQYF. CDR3 nucleotides: TGTGCCAGCAGCCTTAGGACTAGCGGGGGTCCTAGCACAGATACGCAGTATTTT. The chain combines TRBV7-2 with TRBJ2-3, with TRBD2 identical over 13 bases. J was trimmed by 0 bases and V by 5 bases; bases with no gene match: 8. The CDR3 has 18 residues. In germline, CDR1 is SGHTA, CDR2 FQGNSA.

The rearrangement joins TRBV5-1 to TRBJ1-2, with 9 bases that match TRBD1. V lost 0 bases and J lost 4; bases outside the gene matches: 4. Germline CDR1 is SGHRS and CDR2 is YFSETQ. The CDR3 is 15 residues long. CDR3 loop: CASSLVGTGSYGYTF. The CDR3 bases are TGCGCCAGCAGCTTGGTTGGGACAGGGAGCTATGGCTACACCTTC.

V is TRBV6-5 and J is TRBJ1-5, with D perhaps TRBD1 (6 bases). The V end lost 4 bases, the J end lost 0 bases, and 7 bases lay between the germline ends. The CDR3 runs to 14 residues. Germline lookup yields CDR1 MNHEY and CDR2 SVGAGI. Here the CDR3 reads CASSSGDSNQPQHF. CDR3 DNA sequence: TGTGCCAGCAGTTCAGGGGATAGCAATCAGCCCCAGCATTTT.

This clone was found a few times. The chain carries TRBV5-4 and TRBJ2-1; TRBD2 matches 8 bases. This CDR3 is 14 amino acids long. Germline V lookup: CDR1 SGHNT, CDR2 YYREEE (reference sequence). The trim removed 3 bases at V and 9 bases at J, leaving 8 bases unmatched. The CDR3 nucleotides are TGTGCCAGCAGCTCGGGGGGGGCCGGCGTTGAGCAGTTCTTC. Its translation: CASSSGGAGVEQFF.

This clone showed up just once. The chain's CDR3 is CASSRPGQSNEQFF. CDR3 sequence (DNA): TGTGCCAGCAGCCGTCCGGGACAGAGCAATGAGCAGTTCTTC. This chain connects TRBV9 to TRBJ2-1, with 7 bases fitting TRBD1. This CDR3 is 14 amino acids long. CDR1 and CDR2 (germline): SGDLS, YYNGEE. V shed 4 bases, J shed 6 bases, and the junction held 7 bases outside the gene matches.

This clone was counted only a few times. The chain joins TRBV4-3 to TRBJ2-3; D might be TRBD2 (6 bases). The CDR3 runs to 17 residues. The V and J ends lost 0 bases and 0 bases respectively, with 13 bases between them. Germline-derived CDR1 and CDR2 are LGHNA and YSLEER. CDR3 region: CASSQDRPGLSTDTQYF. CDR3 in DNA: TGCGCCAGCAGCCAAGATCGGCCGGGACTCAGCACAGATACGCAGTATTTT.

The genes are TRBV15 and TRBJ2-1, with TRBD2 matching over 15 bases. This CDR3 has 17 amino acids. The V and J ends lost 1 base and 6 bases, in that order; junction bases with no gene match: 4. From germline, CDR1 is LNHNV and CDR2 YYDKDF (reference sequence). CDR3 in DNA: TGTGCCACCAGCAGAGGGGGACTAGCGGGGGGACTCAATGAGCAGTTCTTC. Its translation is CATSRGGLAGGLNEQFF.

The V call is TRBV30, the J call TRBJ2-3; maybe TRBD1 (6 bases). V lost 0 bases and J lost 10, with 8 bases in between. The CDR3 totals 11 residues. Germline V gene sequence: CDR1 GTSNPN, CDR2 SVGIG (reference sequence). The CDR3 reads CAWSVGGAQYF. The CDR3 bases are TGTGCCTGGAGTGTTGGGGGCGCGCAGTATTTT.

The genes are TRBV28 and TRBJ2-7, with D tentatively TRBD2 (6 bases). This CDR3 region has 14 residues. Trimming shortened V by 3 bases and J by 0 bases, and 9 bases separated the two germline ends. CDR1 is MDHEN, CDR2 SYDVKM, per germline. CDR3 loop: CASSLAGSSYEQYV. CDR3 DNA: TGTGCCAGCAGTTTGGCGGGGAGCTCCTACGAGCAGTACGTC.

The CDR3 loop reads CASSFRERGSYEQYV. CDR3 sequence (DNA): TGTGCCAGCAGTTTCAGGGAACGGGGGTCCTACGAGCAGTACGTC. The V call is TRBV28, the J call TRBJ2-7; D possibly corresponds to TRBD2 (6 bases). The germline V and J ends were trimmed by 3 bases and 1 base, with 13 bases remaining between them. The CDR3 is 15 residues long. Germline V gene lookup returns CDR1 MDHEN and CDR2 SYDVKM.

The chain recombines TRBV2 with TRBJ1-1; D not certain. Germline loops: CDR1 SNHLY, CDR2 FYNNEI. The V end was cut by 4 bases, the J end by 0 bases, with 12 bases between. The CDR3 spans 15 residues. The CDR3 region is CASSGSQKMNTEAFF. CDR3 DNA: TGTGCCAGCAGTGGGTCACAGAAAATGAACACTGAAGCTTTCTTT.